These 3 T cell receptor beta chains were all obtained from the same sample, sequenced in a study of human T cells and chemical hapten exposure. In TCRdb, the 5' RACE reads were re-called with MiXCR into one record per CDR3 protein. This sample has under 150,000 distinct CDR3 sequences, with more than 15% found just once. Total RNA was isolated from whole blood that had not been fractionated. The origin of the receptors is a human donor in good health.

The gene calls are TRBV27 and TRBJ1-4; D gene unclear. Germline assignment: CDR1 MNHEY and CDR2 SMNVEV (reference sequence). V was clipped by 2 bases and J by 7 bases, with 5 bases between them. The CDR3 is 12 residues long. Here the CDR3 DNA reads TGTGCCAGCAGTTTAGAGGGTGAAAAACTGTTTTTT. Translating gives CASSLEGEKLFF.

This clonotype occurred once. The chain joins TRBV30 to TRBJ1-5; D uncertain. Germline lookup yields CDR1 GTSNPN and CDR2 SVGIG (reference sequence). There are 13 residues in the CDR3. Trimming pared 0 bases from V and 4 bases from J, leaving 7 bases between. The DNA for the CDR3 is TGTGCCTGGAGTGTTGTGCAAAATCAGCCCCAGCATTTT. Translation: CAWSVVQNQPQHF.

Points on this clonotype: One end of the junction varies from germline; a read error may be responsible. The genes are TRBV29-1 and TRBJ2-1, with a tentative D call TRBD1 (5 bases). Germline values: CDR1 SQVTM, CDR2 ANQGSEA. The CDR3 is made up of 14 amino acids. CDR3 sequence: CSAEPLARGYEQFF. The CDR3 DNA sequence: TGCAGCGCTGAACCTCTGGCTAGGGGCTATGAGCAGTTCTTC.